This note documents a single TCR beta chain sequence. Assay used: immunoSEQ multiplex PCR; TCRdb lists only in-frame clones, some missing. The top ten hold 5% to 7% of the sample, which has 95,000 to 150,000 clones, under 85% seen once. This specimen comes from a study of T cell responses to AZD1222 COVID-19 vaccine. The CDR3 has 14 residues. V was pared by 6 bases and J by 3 bases, with 7 bases of the junction left unmatched. Germline CDR1 MDHEN, CDR2 SYDVKM. This chain links TRBV28 with TRBJ2-7; TRBD2 matches 8 bases. Material: peripheral blood, obtained on day 0 of AZD1222 vaccination. This clonotype was sampled from an adult in good health. In DNA form, the CDR3 reads TGTGCCAGCAGGACAGCGGGGGCAAACTACGAGCAGTACTTC. Protein product: CASRTAGANYEQYF.